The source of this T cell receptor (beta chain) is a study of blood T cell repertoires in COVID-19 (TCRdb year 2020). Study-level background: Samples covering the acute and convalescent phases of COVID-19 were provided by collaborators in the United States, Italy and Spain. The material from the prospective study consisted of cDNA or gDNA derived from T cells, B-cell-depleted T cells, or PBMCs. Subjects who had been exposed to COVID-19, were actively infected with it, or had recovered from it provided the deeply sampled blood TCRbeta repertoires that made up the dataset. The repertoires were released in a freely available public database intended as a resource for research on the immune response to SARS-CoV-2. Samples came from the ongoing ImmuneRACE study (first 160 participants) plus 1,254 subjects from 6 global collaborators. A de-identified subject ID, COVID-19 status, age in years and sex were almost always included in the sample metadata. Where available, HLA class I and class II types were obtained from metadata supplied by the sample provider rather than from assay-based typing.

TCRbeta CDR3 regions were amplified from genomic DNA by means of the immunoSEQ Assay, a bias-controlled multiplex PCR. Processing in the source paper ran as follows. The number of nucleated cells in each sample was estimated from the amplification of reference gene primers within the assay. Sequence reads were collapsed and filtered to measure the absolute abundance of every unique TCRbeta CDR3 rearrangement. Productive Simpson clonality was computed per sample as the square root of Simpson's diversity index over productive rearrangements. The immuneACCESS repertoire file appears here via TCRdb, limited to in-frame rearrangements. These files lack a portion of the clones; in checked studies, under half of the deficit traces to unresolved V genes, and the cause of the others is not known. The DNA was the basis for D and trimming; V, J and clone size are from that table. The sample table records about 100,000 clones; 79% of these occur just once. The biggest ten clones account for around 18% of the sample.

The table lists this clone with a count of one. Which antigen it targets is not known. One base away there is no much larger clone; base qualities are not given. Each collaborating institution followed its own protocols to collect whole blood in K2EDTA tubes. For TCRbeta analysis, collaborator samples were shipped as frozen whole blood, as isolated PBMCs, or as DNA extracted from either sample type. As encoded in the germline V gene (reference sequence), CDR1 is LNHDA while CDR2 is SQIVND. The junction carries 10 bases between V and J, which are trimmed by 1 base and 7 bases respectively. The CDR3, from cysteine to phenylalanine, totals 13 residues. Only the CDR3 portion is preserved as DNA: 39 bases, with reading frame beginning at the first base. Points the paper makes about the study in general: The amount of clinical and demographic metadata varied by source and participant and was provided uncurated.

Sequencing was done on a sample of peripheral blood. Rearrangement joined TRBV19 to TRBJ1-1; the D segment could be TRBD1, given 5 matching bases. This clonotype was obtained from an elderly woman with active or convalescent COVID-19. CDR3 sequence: CASSIGQFYEAFF. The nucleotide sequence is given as TGTGCCAGTAGTATAGGACAGTTTTATGAAGCTTTCTTT.